This TCR beta chain was retrieved from a study of T cell changes during pregnancy in multiple sclerosis. The method was immunoSEQ multiplex PCR; TCRdb's version includes in-frame clones alone and lacks a portion of them. The data contain some 74,000 clones, approximately 92% of them singletons. The CDR3 spans 15 residues. The V end was cut by 6 bases, the J end by 4 bases, with 15 bases between. CDR1 MGHRA and CDR2 YSYEKL come from the germline V gene. The sequences come from peripheral blood, collected before pregnancy. The V gene is TRBV4-1, the J gene TRBJ1-4; the D gene is possibly TRBD1 (5 bases). The TCR comes from a female donor with multiple sclerosis, enrolled in a pregnancy study. The CDR3 nucleotides are TGCGCCAGCAGAGACAGCCCCGGGAGTAATGAAAAACTGTTTTTT. This translates into CASRDSPGSNEKLFF.